This T cell receptor beta chain was identified during a study of control samples from healthy donors and cancer patients. The repertoire was sequenced with immunoSEQ multiplex PCR; TCRdb's copy has only in-frame clones and lacks some. The data show 250,000 to 300,000 clones, approximately 80% seen once. Germline V gives CDR1 SGHDN, CDR2 FVKESK. This CDR3 has 19 residues. Trimming pared 4 bases from V and 3 bases from J, leaving 24 bases between. The chain joins TRBV14 to TRBJ1-4; possible D gene TRBD1, 6 bases. This sequence was found in a woman aged 60-75 years with lung cancer. The material sequenced was PBMCs. CDR3 loop: CASSRQPLYPQGPNEKLFF. Here the CDR3 DNA reads TGTGCCAGCAGCCGACAGCCCCTTTATCCCCAGGGGCCTAATGAAAAACTGTTTTTT.